This TCR beta chain is from a study of metastatic and nonmetastatic thyroid tumors. CDR1 and CDR2 (germline): MNHEY, SVGEGT. V was clipped by 4 bases and J by 4 bases, with 13 bases between them. The CDR3 has 14 residues. There are a few counts of this clone. TCRdb redid the clone calls on the PCR reads using MiXCR. Altogether 35,000 to 50,000 clones are present, roughly 3.1% being singletons, with the ten largest covering about 9.7%. Treatment of any kind had been given to no patient before thyroid surgery. Material for sequencing was blood. The receptor was derived from a female donor with papillary thyroid cancer or a benign thyroid nodule (not recorded which). Some clones in this sample may be carry-over from other donors' samples. The chain combines TRBV6-2 or TRBV6-3 with TRBJ1-1; D not resolved. The CDR3 spells CASSSPPWGTEAFF. As DNA, the CDR3 is TGTGCCAGCAGTTCCCCCCCCTGGGGCACTGAAGCTTTCTTT.